This T cell receptor (beta chain) was retrieved from a study of blood T cell repertoires in COVID-19. Study-wide background: COVID-19 samples, acute and convalescent, were from the United States, Italy and Spain. Sources were T cells, B-cell-depleted T cells, or PBMCs; the material itself was cDNA or gDNA.

From germline, CDR1 is MNHEY and CDR2 SMNVEV (reference sequence). The CDR3 is made up of 14 amino acids. The V end was cut by 6 bases, the J end by 4 bases, with 15 bases between. Per the original methods: Estimates of nucleated cell counts were drawn from the amplification of reference gene primers. TCRdb's table, derived via immunoSEQ multiplex PCR, lists solely in-frame clones and lacks some. The DNA gave D and trimming, while V, J and clone size come from that table. The sample includes about 220,000 clones, 84% of them seen just once. The receptor was isolated from a woman aged 55-70 years with acute or convalescent COVID-19. The sample taken for sequencing was peripheral blood. The rearrangement joins TRBV27 to TRBJ1-2, with D possibly matching TRBD1 (5 bases). The CDR3 loop reads CASRLNGGVYGYTF. In DNA form, the CDR3 reads TGTGCCAGCAGATTGAACGGGGGAGTCTATGGCTACACCTTC.